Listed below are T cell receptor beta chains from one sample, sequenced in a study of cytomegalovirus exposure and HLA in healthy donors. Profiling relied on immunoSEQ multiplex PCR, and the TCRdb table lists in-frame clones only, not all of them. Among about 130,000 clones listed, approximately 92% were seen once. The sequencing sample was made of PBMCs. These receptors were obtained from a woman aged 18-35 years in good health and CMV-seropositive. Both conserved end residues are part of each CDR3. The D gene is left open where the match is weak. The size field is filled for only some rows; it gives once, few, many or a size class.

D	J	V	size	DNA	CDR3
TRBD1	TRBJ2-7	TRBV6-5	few	TGTGCCAGCAGTCCCGGACAGGGAGGAAACTGGTTC	CASSPGQGGNWF
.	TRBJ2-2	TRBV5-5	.	TGTGCCAGCAGCTTGTTTCAGGGGTCCGGGGAGCTGTTTTTT	CASSLFQGSGELFF
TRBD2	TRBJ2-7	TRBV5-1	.	TGCGCCAGCAGCTTACTAGCGGGGGGACTATACGAGCAGTACTTC	CASSLLAGGLYEQYF
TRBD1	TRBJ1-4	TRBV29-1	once	TGCAGCGTTGAAGAGAGGGGGCAAGGTGAAAAACTGTTTTTT	CSVEERGQGEKLFF
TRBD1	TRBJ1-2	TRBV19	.	TGTGCCAGTAGTACGGACAGGTGGAACTATGGCTACACCTTC	CASSTDRWNYGYTF
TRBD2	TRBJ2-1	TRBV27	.	TGTGCCAGCAGTCTAGCGGGGGGTAACAATGAGCAGTTCTTC	CASSLAGGNNEQFF
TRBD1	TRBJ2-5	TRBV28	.	TGTGCCAGCAGACAGGGGCAGAGGTACCAAGAGACCCAGTACTTC	CASRQGQRYQETQYF
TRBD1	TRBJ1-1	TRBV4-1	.	TGCGCCAGCACGCAGGGGGTTGACACTGAAGCTTTCTTT	CASTQGVDTEAFF
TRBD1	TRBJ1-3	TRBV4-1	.	TGCGCCAGCAGCAGAGGGACGCCGGGACAGGGAGGAAACACCATATATTTT	CASSRGTPGQGGNTIYF
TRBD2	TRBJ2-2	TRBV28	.	TGTGCCAGCAAGAGGGAGGGCGGGGAGCTGTTTTTT	CASKREGGELFF
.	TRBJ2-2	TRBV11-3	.	TGTGCCAGCAGTTTGGCAGCGAACACCGGGGAGCTGTTTTTT	CASSLAANTGELFF
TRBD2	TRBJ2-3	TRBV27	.	TGTGCCAGCAGGACTAGCGGGGGGGTAGATACGCAGTATTTT	CASRTSGGVDTQYF
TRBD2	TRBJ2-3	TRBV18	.	TGTGCCAGCTCACCCGGACTAGCGGAGGGGCGCACAGATACGCAGTATTTT	CASSPGLAEGRTDTQYF
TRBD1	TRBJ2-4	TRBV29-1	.	TGCAGCGTGGCCGGGACAGTGGGATCGCGAGCCAAAAACATTCAGTACTTC	CSVAGTVGSRAKNIQYF
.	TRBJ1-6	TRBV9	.	TGTGCCAGCAGCGGGGGGGGATCACCCCTCCACTTT	CASSGGGSPLHF
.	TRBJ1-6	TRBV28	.	TGTGCCAGCAGTCTCCAGGTTATACCCCTCCACTTT	CASSLQVIPLHF
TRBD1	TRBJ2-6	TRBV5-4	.	TGTGCCAGCAGCTCCGCGGACAGGTTCTCTGGGGCCAACGTCCTGACTTTC	CASSSADRFSGANVLTF
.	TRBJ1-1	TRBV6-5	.	TGTGCCAGCAGTTCCCCGGCAGGGGCGAACACTGAAGCTTTCTTT	CASSSPAGANTEAFF
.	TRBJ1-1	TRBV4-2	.	TGTGCCAGCAGCCAAGGACCCAGGGGTGGCACTGAAGCTTTCTTT	CASSQGPRGGTEAFF
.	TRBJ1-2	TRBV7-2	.	TGTGCCAGCAGCTTAGCAGGTTCCGGGAAGGGCTATGGCTACACCTTC	CASSLAGSGKGYGYTF